Below, one TCR beta chain is given with its context. What it binds is not known. Assay: immunoSEQ multiplex PCR; the TCRdb copy retains only in-frame clones and omits some. The table lists 130,000 to 150,000 clones, around 89% of them singletons. The data were obtained in a study of T cell responses to AZD1222 COVID-19 vaccine. From germline, CDR1 is SGHDN and CDR2 FVKESK. The CDR3 consists of 12 residues. Trimming cost V 0 bases and J 6 bases, with 2 bases left between them. Findings and limits, study-wide: Sampling that yielded the repertoires occurred only after the peak T cell response. A mostly white British donor set with more females was recruited, and clonal diversity was possibly underestimated.

V gene TRBV14 combines with J gene TRBJ1-4; no definite D call. The source was peripheral blood, collected on day 0 of AZD1222 vaccination. This TCR came from an adult in good health. CDR3 nucleotide sequence: TGTGCCAGCAGCCAAGATGATGAAAAACTGTTTTTT. This codes for CASSQDDEKLFF.